The 17 T cell receptor beta chains below were found in one sample sequenced in a study of molecular identifiers for immune sequencing clone quantification (dated by TCRdb to the late 2010s). Libraries were constructed by PCR. TCRdb records Illumina HiSeq 4000 as the sequencer. The raw public reads went through TCRdb reprocessing: fastp at Q25, MiXCR clone calling, in-frame beta chains kept. One record per CDR3 amino acid sequence lists the most common genes and DNA. The sample data list about 640,000 distinct CDR3 sequences, and just under 20% of these were observed just once. Roughly 0.9% of the sample comes from the top ten. The sample consisted of naive CD8+ T cells from blood, with Jurkat cell RNA spiked in. The meaning of the sample's cell subset or site label: FACS-sorted CD8+CD4-CCR7+CD45RA+ naive T cells. The receptors here all came from a human donor in good health. Some libraries in this study had Jurkat cell RNA spiked in.

This clonotype was counted at least ten times. This chain uses TRBV6-2 or TRBV6-3 with TRBJ2-5, with unresolved D. V was shortened by 0 bases and J by 2 bases, with 7 bases between the two germline ends. The CDR3 runs to 14 residues. Germline assignment: CDR1 MNHEY and CDR2 SVGEGT. This chain's CDR3 is CASSYSNEQETQYF. The DNA of the CDR3 is TGTGCCAGCAGTTACTCGAACGAGCAAGAGACCCAGTACTTC.

This clonotype was counted ten times or more. The chain has TRBV19 and TRBJ2-3, with 9 bases lining up with TRBD2. Germline loops: CDR1 LNHDA, CDR2 SQIVND (reference sequence). This CDR3 has 16 residues. After removal of 2 bases from V and 4 bases from J, the junction contained 7 bases not matched to a gene. The CDR3 DNA is TGTGCCAGTAGTATATCGGTAGCGGGAGAGGCAGATACGCAGTATTTT. It encodes CASSISVAGEADTQYF.

This clonotype was observed at least ten times. The chain is built from TRBV6-5 and TRBJ1-1; D gene unclear. This CDR3 region has 15 residues. Trimming took off 1 base at V and 1 base at J, with 10 bases between the two ends. CDR1 is MNHEY, CDR2 SVGAGI, per germline. The CDR3 DNA reads as TGTGCCAGCAGTTACTTCGTCGGCGGGAACACTGAAGCTTTCTTT. Amino acid sequence: CASSYFVGGNTEAFF.

To note about this clonotype: A much larger clone differs from this one at a single base, so this may be a read error. The chain uses TRBV5-1 and TRBJ2-1, with 11 bases lining up with TRBD1. This CDR3 has 18 amino acids. The germline gives CDR1 SGHRS, CDR2 YFSETQ. This CDR3 reads CASSALRMGTGGLNEPFF. The DNA of the CDR3 is TGCGCCAGCAGCGCGTTGCGCATGGGGACAGGGGGTTTGAATGAGCCGTTCTTC.

The V gene is TRBV30, the J gene TRBJ2-7; the match to TRBD1 covers 8 bases. Germline CDR1 GTSNPN, CDR2 SVGIG (reference sequence). The trim removed 5 bases at V and 3 bases at J, leaving 3 bases unmatched. The CDR3 has 12 residues. CDR3 residues: CAWEDRDYEQYF. CDR3 nucleotides: TGTGCCTGGGAGGACAGGGACTACGAGCAGTACTTC.

A word on this clonotype: A much larger clone lies one base from this, so it may be a read error. V gene TRBV4-2 combines with J gene TRBJ2-5; D unclear. Germline CDR1 reads LGHNA; CDR2 reads YNFKEQ. This CDR3 is built from 13 residues. The CDR3 bases are TGTGCCAGCAGCCCTAGACAACAAGAGACCCAGCACTTC. Residues: CASSPRQQETQHF.

This clonotype has ten or more counts. CDR3 region: CASATGYSNQPQHF. The CDR3 DNA is TGTGCCAGCGCGACAGGGTATAGCAATCAGCCCCAGCATTTT. The chain uses TRBV6-6 and TRBJ1-5, with 7 nucleotides matching TRBD1. Per germline, CDR1 MNHNY and CDR2 SVGAGI (reference sequence). The CDR3 is 14 amino acids. V shed 8 bases, J shed 0 bases, and the junction held 4 bases outside the gene matches.

This clonotype was seen repeatedly, ten times or more. The chain is built from TRBV5-1 and TRBJ2-7; D gene unclear. Germline-derived CDR1 and CDR2 are SGHRS and YFSETQ. V was trimmed by 0 bases and J by 3 bases, leaving 7 bases between them. The CDR3 length is 13 residues. The DNA of the CDR3 is TGCGCCAGCAGCTTGGCCGACGACTACGAGCAGTACTTC. Encoded protein: CASSLADDYEQYF.

Ten or more counts support this clonotype. The chain joins TRBV5-5 to TRBJ2-7; D remains ambiguous. The germline V and J ends were trimmed by 1 base and 5 bases, with 7 bases remaining between them. CDR1 and CDR2 (germline): SGHKS, YYEKEE (reference sequence). This CDR3 has 12 amino acids. The CDR3 is CASSLNSNEQYF. For the CDR3, the DNA is TGTGCCAGCAGCTTGAATAGCAACGAGCAGTACTTC.

This clonotype was counted at least ten times. The DNA for the CDR3 is TGTGCCAGCACTCCGAATTTAGGCTCTAATGAAAAACTGTTTTTT. It codes for CASTPNLGSNEKLFF. This sequence joins TRBV6-5 and TRBJ1-4; D not resolved. This CDR3 region has 15 residues. Looked up from germline, CDR1 is MNHEY and CDR2 is SVGAGI. V was pared by 7 bases and J by 3 bases, with 15 bases between.

This clonotype was seen many times. The rearrangement uses TRBV5-1 and TRBJ2-7, with D possibly TRBD2 on 6 matching bases. Trimming stripped 4 bases from V and 4 bases from J, with 18 bases between. The CDR3 runs to 15 residues. The germline V gene encodes CDR1 SGHRS and CDR2 YFSETQ. CDR3 nucleotides: TGCGCCAGCAGCCTTGGATGGGGGGAACGGTACGAGCAGTACTTC. It specifies CASSLGWGERYEQYF. Drawing the rest from reference TRBV5-1 and TRBJ2-7, the complete variable domain is KAGVTQTPRYLIKTRGQQVTLSCSPISGHRSVSWYQQTPGQGLQFLFEYFSETQRNKGNFPGRFSGRQFSNSRSEMNVSTLELGDSALYLCASSLGWGERYEQYFGPGTRLTVT.

Many counts were recorded for this clonotype. This sequence joins TRBV12-3 or TRBV12-4 and TRBJ1-1; D is unresolved. The CDR3 totals 14 residues. Trimming cost V 3 bases and J 2 bases, with 10 bases left between them. The chain's CDR3 is CASSLIGKNTEAFF. The CDR3 DNA is TGTGCCAGCAGTTTGATAGGGAAAAACACTGAAGCTTTCTTT.

This clonotype was observed many times. V gene TRBV4-3 combines with J gene TRBJ2-7, with D hard to call. Between the trimmed V and J ends, which lost 1 base and 3 bases, there was a span of 7 bases. This CDR3 is 13 amino acids long. Germline V lookup: CDR1 LGHNA, CDR2 YSLEER. The CDR3 nucleotides are TGCGCCAGCAGCCAAGGGCTAAACTACGAGCAGTACTTC. This codes for CASSQGLNYEQYF.

This clonotype occurred a few times. V gene TRBV4-3 combines with J gene TRBJ2-3; possibly TRBD1 or TRBD2 for D (5 bases each). Trimming removed 0 bases at V and 0 bases at J, with 10 bases between. This CDR3 has 16 residues. Germline V gene data show CDR1 as LGHNA and CDR2 as YSLEER. CDR3 nucleotides: TGCGCCAGCAGCCAAGACCCGGGGCGGAGCACAGATACGCAGTATTTT. Translation: CASSQDPGRSTDTQYF.

This clonotype was counted between two and nine times. CDR3 residues: CASIRTPGRNQPQHF. CDR3 sequence (DNA): TGTGCCAGCATTCGGACCCCGGGAAGGAATCAGCCCCAGCATTTT. V is TRBV6-2 or TRBV6-3 and J is TRBJ1-5; unclear D gene. V lost 7 bases and J 4 bases, leaving 17 bases between the germline ends. The germline CDR1 and CDR2 sequences are MNHEY and SVGEGT. The CDR3 runs 15 residues.

Many counts were recorded for this clonotype. The chain has TRBV29-1 and TRBJ2-7; 7 positions agree with TRBD1. Per germline, CDR1 SQVTM and CDR2 ANQGSEA. Unmatched junction bases numbered 5, after V lost 4 bases and J lost 2 bases. The CDR3 contains 13 residues. CDR3 amino acids: CSVAGTAAYEQYF. In DNA, the CDR3 is TGCAGCGTTGCCGGGACAGCGGCCTACGAGCAGTACTTC.

This clonotype was detected only once. Possible read error: a much larger clone is one base away. This chain joins TRBV6-1 and TRBJ2-3, with D possibly being TRBD2 (5 bases). Germline V gene sequence: CDR1 MNHNS, CDR2 SASEGT. This CDR3 region has 13 residues. The CDR3 reads CASEDWADDTQDF. Here the CDR3 DNA reads TGTGCCAGCGAGGACTGGGCGGATGATACGCAGGATTTT.